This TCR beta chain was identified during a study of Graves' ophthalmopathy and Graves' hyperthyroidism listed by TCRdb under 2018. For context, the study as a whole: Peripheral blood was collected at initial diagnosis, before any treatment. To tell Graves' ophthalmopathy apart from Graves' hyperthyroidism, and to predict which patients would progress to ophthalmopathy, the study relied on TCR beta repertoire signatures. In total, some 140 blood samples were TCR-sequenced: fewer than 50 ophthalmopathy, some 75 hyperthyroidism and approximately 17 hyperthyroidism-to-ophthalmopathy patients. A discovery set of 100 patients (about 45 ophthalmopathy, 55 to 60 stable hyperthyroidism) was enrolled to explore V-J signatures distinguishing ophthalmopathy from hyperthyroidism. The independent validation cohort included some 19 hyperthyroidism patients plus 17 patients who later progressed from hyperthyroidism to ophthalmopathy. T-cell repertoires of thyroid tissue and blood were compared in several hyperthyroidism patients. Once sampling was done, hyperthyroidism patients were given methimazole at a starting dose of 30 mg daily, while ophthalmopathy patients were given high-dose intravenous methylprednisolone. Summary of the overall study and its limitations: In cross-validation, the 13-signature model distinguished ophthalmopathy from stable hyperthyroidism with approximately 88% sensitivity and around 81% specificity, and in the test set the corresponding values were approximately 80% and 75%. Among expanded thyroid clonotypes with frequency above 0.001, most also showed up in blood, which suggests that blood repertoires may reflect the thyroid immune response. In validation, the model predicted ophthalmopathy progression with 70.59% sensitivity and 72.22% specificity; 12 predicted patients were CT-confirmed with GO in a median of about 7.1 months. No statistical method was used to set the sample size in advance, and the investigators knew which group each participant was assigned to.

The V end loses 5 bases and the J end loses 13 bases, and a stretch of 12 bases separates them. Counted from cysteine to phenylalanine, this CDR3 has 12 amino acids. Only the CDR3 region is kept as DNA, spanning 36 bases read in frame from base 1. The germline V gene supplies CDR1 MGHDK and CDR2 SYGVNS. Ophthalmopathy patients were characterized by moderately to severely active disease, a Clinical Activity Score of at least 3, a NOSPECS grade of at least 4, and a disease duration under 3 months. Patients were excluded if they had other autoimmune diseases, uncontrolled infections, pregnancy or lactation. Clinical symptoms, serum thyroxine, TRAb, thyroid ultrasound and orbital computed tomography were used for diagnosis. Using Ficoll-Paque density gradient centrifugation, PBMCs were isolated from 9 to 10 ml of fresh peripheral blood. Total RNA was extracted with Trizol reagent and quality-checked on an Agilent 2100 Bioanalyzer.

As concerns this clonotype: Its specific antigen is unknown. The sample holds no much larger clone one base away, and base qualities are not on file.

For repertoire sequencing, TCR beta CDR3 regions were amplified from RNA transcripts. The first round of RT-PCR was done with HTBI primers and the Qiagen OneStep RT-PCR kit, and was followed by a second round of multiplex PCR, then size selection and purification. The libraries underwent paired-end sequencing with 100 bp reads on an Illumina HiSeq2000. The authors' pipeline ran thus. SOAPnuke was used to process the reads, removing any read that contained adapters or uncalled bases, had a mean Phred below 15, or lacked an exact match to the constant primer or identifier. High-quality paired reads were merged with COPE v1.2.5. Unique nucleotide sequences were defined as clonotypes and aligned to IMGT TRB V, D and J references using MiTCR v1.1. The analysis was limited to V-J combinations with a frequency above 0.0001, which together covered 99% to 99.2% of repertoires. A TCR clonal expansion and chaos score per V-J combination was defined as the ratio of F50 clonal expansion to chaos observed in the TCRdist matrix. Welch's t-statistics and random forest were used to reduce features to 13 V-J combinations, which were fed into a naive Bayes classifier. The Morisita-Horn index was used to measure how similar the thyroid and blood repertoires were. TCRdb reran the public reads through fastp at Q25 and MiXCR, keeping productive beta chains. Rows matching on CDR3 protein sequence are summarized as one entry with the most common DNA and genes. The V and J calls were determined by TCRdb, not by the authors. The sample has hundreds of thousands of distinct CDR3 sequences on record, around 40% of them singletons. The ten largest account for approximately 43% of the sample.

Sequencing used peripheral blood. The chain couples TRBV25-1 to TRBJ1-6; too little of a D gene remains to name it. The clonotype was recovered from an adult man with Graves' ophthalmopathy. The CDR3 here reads CASSFSLHPLHF. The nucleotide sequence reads TGTGCCAGCAGTTTTAGCTTACACCCCCTCCACTTT. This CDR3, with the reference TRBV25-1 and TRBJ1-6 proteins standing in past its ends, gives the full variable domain EADIYQTPRYLVIGTGKKITLECSQTMGHDKMYWYQQDPGMELHLIHYSYGVNSTEKGDLSSESTVSRIRTEHFPLTLESARPSHTSQYLCASSFSLHPLHFGNGTRLTVT.